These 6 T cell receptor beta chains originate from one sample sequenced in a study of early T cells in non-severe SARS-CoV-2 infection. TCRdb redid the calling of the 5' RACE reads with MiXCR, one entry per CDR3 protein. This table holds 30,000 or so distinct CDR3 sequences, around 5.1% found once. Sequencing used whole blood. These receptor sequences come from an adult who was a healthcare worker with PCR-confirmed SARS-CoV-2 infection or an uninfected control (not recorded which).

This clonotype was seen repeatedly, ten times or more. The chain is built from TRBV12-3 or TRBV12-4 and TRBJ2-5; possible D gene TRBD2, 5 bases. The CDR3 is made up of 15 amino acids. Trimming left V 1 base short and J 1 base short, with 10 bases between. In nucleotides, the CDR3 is TGTGCCAGCAGTTTAGAGAGGGTTCTCCAAGAGACCCAGTACTTC. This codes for CASSLERVLQETQYF.

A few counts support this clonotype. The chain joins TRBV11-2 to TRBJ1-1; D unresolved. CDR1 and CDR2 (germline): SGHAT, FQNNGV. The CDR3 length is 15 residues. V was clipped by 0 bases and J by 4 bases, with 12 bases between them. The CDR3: CASSLEAAMSTEAFF. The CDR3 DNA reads TGTGCCAGCAGCTTAGAGGCAGCCATGAGCACTGAAGCTTTCTTT.

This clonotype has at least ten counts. CDR3 in amino acids: CASSDSNSNQPQHF. CDR3 nucleotides: TGTGCCAGCAGCGATAGTAATAGCAATCAGCCCCAGCATTTT. The rearrangement uses TRBV9 and TRBJ1-5; no definite D call. V lost 3 bases to trimming and J lost 0 bases, with 7 bases between them. The CDR3 extends over 14 amino acids. Germline V gene data show CDR1 as SGDLS and CDR2 as YYNGEE.

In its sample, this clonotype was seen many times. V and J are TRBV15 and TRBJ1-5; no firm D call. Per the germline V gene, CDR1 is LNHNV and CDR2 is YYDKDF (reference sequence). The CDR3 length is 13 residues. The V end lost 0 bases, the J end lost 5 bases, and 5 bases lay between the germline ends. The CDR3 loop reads CATSREPHQPQHF. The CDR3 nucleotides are TGTGCCACCAGCAGAGAGCCGCATCAGCCCCAGCATTTT.

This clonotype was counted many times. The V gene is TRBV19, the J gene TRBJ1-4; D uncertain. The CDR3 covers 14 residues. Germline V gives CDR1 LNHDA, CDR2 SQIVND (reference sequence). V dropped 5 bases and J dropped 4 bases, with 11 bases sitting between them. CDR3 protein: CASSRTLINEKLFF. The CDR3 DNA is TGTGCCAGTAGTCGGACGCTGATTAATGAAAAACTGTTTTTT. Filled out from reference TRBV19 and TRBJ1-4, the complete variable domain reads DGGITQSPKYLFRKEGQNVTLSCEQNLNHDAMYWYRQDPGQGLRLIYYSQIVNDFQKGDIAEGYSVSREKKESFPLTVTSAQKNPTAFYLCASSRTLINEKLFFGSGTQLSVL.

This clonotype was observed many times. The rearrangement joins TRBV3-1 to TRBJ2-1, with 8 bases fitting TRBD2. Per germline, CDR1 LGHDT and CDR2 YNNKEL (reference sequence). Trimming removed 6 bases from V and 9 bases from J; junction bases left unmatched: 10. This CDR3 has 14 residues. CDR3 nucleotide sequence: TGTGCCAGCAGTCCCGGACTAGCTAGCAGTGAGCAGTTCTTC. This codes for CASSPGLASSEQFF.